Following are 29 T cell receptor beta chains from one sample sequenced in a study of blood T cell repertoires in COVID-19. Produced via immunoSEQ multiplex PCR; TCRdb's table is partial and in-frame only. The sample consists of around 70,000 clones, 60% to 80% of them appearing once. Sequencing used peripheral blood. Receptors were obtained from a human donor in a cohort sampled during active COVID-19.

The V call is TRBV19, the J call TRBJ1-5, with TRBD1 matching over 10 bases. This CDR3 region has 15 residues. The germline CDR1 and CDR2 sequences are LNHDA and SQIVND (reference sequence). V gave up 6 bases and J gave up 2 bases; unmatched junction bases: 4. The CDR3 nucleotides are TGTGCCAGTAGAAGACAGGGGGCGGGCAATCAGCCCCAGCATTTT. Translated, it gives CASRRQGAGNQPQHF.

The chain combines TRBV19 with TRBJ2-7, with D hard to call. Deletions cut 3 bases from V and 4 bases from J, with 13 bases between. CDR3 length equals 14 residues. Per germline, CDR1 LNHDA and CDR2 SQIVND (reference sequence). The CDR3 is CASSMQASGYEQYV. The CDR3 bases are TGTGCCAGTAGTATGCAGGCGTCAGGTTACGAGCAGTACGTC.

The genes are TRBV27 and TRBJ2-3; maybe TRBD1 (6 bases). V was trimmed by 8 bases and J by 0 bases, leaving 12 bases between them. Germline lookup yields CDR1 MNHEY and CDR2 SMNVEV (reference sequence). This CDR3 region has 14 residues. In DNA, the CDR3 is TGTGCCAGCCGAAGACAGGTTAGCACAGATACGCAGTATTTT. It encodes CASRRQVSTDTQYF.

The chain uses TRBV9 and TRBJ1-1; D is uncertain. Germline values: CDR1 SGDLS, CDR2 YYNGEE. There are 15 residues in the CDR3. The germline V and J ends were trimmed by 7 bases and 0 bases, with 16 bases remaining between them. CDR3 residues: CASGLERNMNTEAFF. CDR3 DNA sequence: TGTGCCAGCGGGTTGGAGAGGAACATGAACACTGAAGCTTTCTTT.

This chain connects TRBV19 to TRBJ1-1; possible D gene TRBD1, 6 bases. The CDR3 loop spans 14 amino acids. The V end lost 6 bases, the J end lost 7 bases, and 18 bases lay between the germline ends. CDR1 and CDR2 (germline): LNHDA, SQIVND (reference sequence). Here the CDR3 DNA reads TGTGCCAGTAGACCCAGGGGTTCTACGGATGAAGCTTTCTTT. This sequence encodes CASRPRGSTDEAFF.

The rearrangement links TRBV5-6 to TRBJ2-5, with D possibly matching TRBD2 (5 bases). Germline CDR1 is SGHDT and CDR2 is YYEEEE. Trimming pared 3 bases from V and 5 bases from J, leaving 5 bases between. The CDR3 covers 11 residues. CDR3: CASSSGETQYF. CDR3 sequence (DNA): TGTGCCAGCAGCTCGGGGGAGACCCAGTACTTC.

The chain employs TRBV22-1 and TRBJ1-1; TRBD1 reflects the table's D call only, with no check against the DNA. TRBV22-1 is a pseudogene segment. The CDR3 has 15 residues. CDR3 sequence (DNA): TGTCCTGGGAGCGCACTCGGGCAGGGCAGGGGTGAAGCTTTCTTT. It yields the protein CPGSALGQGRGEAFF.

V usage is TRBV18 and J usage is TRBJ2-1; TRBD2 aligns across 11 bases. Per the germline V gene, CDR1 is KGHSH and CDR2 is LQKENI. This CDR3 contains 14 residues. Trimming took 1 base from V and 7 from J; bases not matched to a gene: 0. CDR3 coding DNA: TGTGCCAGCTCACCACTAGCGGGAGGGAATGAGCAGTTCTTC. Translating gives CASSPLAGGNEQFF.

This chain links TRBV30 with TRBJ1-2; TRBD1 might be the D (6 bases). Germline CDR1 is GTSNPN and CDR2 is SVGIG (reference sequence). This CDR3 has 13 residues. Trimming took 0 bases from V and 7 from J, leaving 12 bases between them. As DNA, the CDR3 is TGTGCCTGGAGTGTAACCCCAGGGGCTGGCTACACCTTC. Translated, it gives CAWSVTPGAGYTF.

The rearrangement uses TRBV5-1 and TRBJ1-1, with D maybe TRBD1 (6 bases). The germline V gene encodes CDR1 SGHRS and CDR2 YFSETQ. The CDR3 contains 13 residues. V lost 2 bases and J 5 bases, leaving 10 bases between the germline ends. CDR3 sequence: CASSFKGETEAFF. The CDR3 nucleotides read TGCGCCAGCAGCTTTAAGGGGGAGACTGAAGCTTTCTTT.

The rearrangement links TRBV18 to TRBJ1-3; perhaps TRBD1 as D (5 bases). Trimming stripped 1 base from V and 3 bases from J, with 13 bases between. The germline V gene encodes CDR1 KGHSH and CDR2 LQKENI. This CDR3 spans 16 amino acids. The CDR3 reads CASSPQQASGGNTIYF. As DNA, the CDR3 is TGTGCCAGCTCACCACAACAGGCCTCTGGTGGAAACACCATATATTTT.

This clone was seen only once. This rearrangement joins TRBV5-1 to TRBJ2-7; D might be TRBD2 (5 bases). This CDR3 is 13 amino acids long. Germline assignment: CDR1 SGHRS and CDR2 YFSETQ. V shed 3 bases and J shed 2 bases, with 9 bases lying between them. The DNA of the CDR3 is TGCGCCAGCAGCTCCCTCGGGGCCTACGAGCAGTACTTC. It encodes CASSSLGAYEQYF.

The gene calls are TRBV30 and TRBJ2-3; TRBD2 agrees at 7 bases. V lost 0 bases and J lost 2; bases outside the gene matches: 5. The CDR3 runs 15 residues. The germline V gene has CDR1 GTSNPN and CDR2 SVGIG (reference sequence). The CDR3 bases are TGTGCCTGGAGTGTCGAGCGGGGTTCCACAGATACGCAGTATTTT. This encodes CAWSVERGSTDTQYF.

The table lists this clone with a few counts. CDR3 sequence reads: CASGGQTNQPQHF. CDR3 DNA sequence: TGTGCCAGCGGGGGACAGACCAATCAGCCCCAGCATTTT. J is TRBJ1-5 and V is TRBV6-6; 7 bases agree with TRBD1. The V gene end was trimmed by 8 bases and the J gene end by 3 bases; junction bases not matched to a gene: 4. Germline loops: CDR1 MNHNY, CDR2 SVGAGI (reference sequence). This CDR3 contains 13 residues.

The V gene is TRBV7-2, the J gene TRBJ1-5; D uncertain. Between the trimmed V and J ends, which lost 1 base and 4 bases, there was a span of 11 bases. The CDR3 totals 15 residues. Germline loops: CDR1 SGHTA, CDR2 FQGNSA. The CDR3 spells CASSLVAAVNQPQHF. CDR3 nucleotide sequence: TGTGCCAGCAGCTTAGTTGCGGCAGTTAATCAGCCCCAGCATTTT.

This rearrangement joins TRBV27 to TRBJ2-5, with a possible D match to TRBD2 (5 bases). The V end lost 3 bases, the J end lost 5 bases, and 22 bases lay between the germline ends. This CDR3 has 17 amino acids. The germline V gene encodes CDR1 MNHEY and CDR2 SMNVEV (reference sequence). The CDR3 DNA sequence: TGTGCCAGCAGTTTCCGGCCCAGCCTTCGAGGGTGGGAGACCCAGTACTTC. Translated: CASSFRPSLRGWETQYF.

The chain carries TRBV29-1 and TRBJ1-2; possible D gene TRBD1, 6 bases. V lost 3 bases, J lost 8 bases, and 16 bases lay in between. This CDR3 is built from 13 residues. The germline V gene has CDR1 SQVTM and CDR2 ANQGSEA. This CDR3 reads CSVDRTGSYGYTF. The CDR3 nucleotides read TGCAGCGTTGACCGTACAGGGTCCTACGGCTACACCTTC.

V usage is TRBV11-2 and J usage is TRBJ1-2; 7 bases fit TRBD1. The CDR3 has 13 residues. V lost 6 bases and J lost 4; bases outside the gene matches: 5. Germline V gene data show CDR1 as SGHAT and CDR2 as FQNNGV. The chain's CDR3 is CASSDSGGYGYTF. The DNA for the CDR3 is TGTGCCAGCAGTGACTCAGGGGGCTATGGCTACACCTTC.

This clone was recorded a few times. V usage is TRBV4-2 and J usage is TRBJ2-3; 12 bases align to TRBD2. The V gene end was trimmed by 4 bases and the J gene end by 5 bases; junction bases not matched to a gene: 10. The CDR3 covers 17 residues. Per germline, CDR1 LGHNA and CDR2 YNFKEQ. The CDR3 here is CASSPDSSGGAVDTQYF. In DNA form, the CDR3 reads TGTGCCAGCAGCCCCGATTCTAGCGGGGGGGCCGTAGATACGCAGTATTTT.

This rearrangement joins TRBV19 to TRBJ1-1, with TRBD1 identical over 11 bases. After removal of 8 bases from V and 4 bases from J, the junction contained 3 bases not matched to a gene. This CDR3 has 13 residues. CDR1 LNHDA and CDR2 SQIVND come from the germline V gene (reference sequence). CDR3 sequence: CASRDRGTTEAFF. The CDR3 nucleotides read TGTGCCAGTCGGGACAGGGGGACCACTGAAGCTTTCTTT.

The rearrangement joins TRBV7-3 to TRBJ2-3; 9 bases are a match to TRBD1. CDR3 length: 15 residues. Trimming removed 2 bases from V and 4 bases from J; junction bases left unmatched: 4. CDR1 SGHTA and CDR2 FQGTGA come from the germline V gene. CDR3 in amino acids: CASSLGDRAPDTQYF. CDR3 bases: TGTGCCAGCAGCTTAGGGGACAGGGCACCAGATACGCAGTATTTT.

In the case of this clone: Other nucleotide sequences in the sample specify the same CDR3. J is TRBJ1-6 and V is TRBV5-4; no definite D call. Trimming took off 0 bases at V and 8 bases at J, with 9 bases between the two ends. The germline CDR1 and CDR2 sequences are SGHNT and YYREEE (reference sequence). The CDR3 is made up of 14 amino acids. The CDR3 region has the DNA TGTGCCAGCAGCTTGGTTCAGGAAGATTCACCCCTCCACTTT. Translation gives CASSLVQEDSPLHF.

The V gene is TRBV28, the J gene TRBJ1-2, with 9 nucleotides matching TRBD1. Germline CDR1 and CDR2: MDHEN and SYDVKM. V lost 10 bases, J lost 4 bases, and 7 bases stayed unmatched. This CDR3 contains 13 residues. CDR3 nucleotide sequence: TGTGCCATCCGGGACAGGGCGTCCTATGGCTACACCTTC. Its protein product is CAIRDRASYGYTF.

The chain carries TRBV18 and TRBJ1-6; TRBD1 matches 9 bases. Germline-derived CDR1 and CDR2 are KGHSH and LQKENI. This CDR3 region has 15 residues. The V segment lost 4 bases and the J segment 4 bases; nucleotides outside the gene matches: 2. The CDR3 protein is CASSQDRGYNSPLHF. The CDR3 DNA reads TGTGCCAGCTCACAGGACAGGGGTTATAATTCACCCCTCCACTTT. Based on the CDR3 plus reference TRBV18 and TRBJ1-6, the full variable domain is NAGVMQNPRHLVRRRGQEARLRCSPMKGHSHVYWYRQLPEEGLKFMVYLQKENIIDESGMPKERFSAEFPKEGPSILRIQQVVRGDSAAYFCASSQDRGYNSPLHFGNGTRLTVT.

This chain connects TRBV18 to TRBJ1-4; D not resolved. With 5 bases removed from V and 7 bases from J, the gap between germline ends came to 17 bases. This CDR3 is built from 15 residues. The germline CDR1 and CDR2 sequences are KGHSH and LQKENI. The CDR3 coding sequence is TGTGCCAGCTCAAGCGACTCCCAACGAAGTGAAAAACTGTTTTTT. Encoded protein: CASSSDSQRSEKLFF. Variable domain in full (rest from reference TRBV18 and TRBJ1-4): NAGVMQNPRHLVRRRGQEARLRCSPMKGHSHVYWYRQLPEEGLKFMVYLQKENIIDESGMPKERFSAEFPKEGPSILRIQQVVRGDSAAYFCASSSDSQRSEKLFFGSGTQLSVL.

The V call is TRBV6-2 or TRBV6-3, the J call TRBJ2-1, with TRBD2 identical over 11 bases. Germline loops: CDR1 MNHEY, CDR2 SVGEGT. J lost 7 bases, V lost 6 bases, and 5 bases had no gene match. This CDR3 is 14 amino acids long. The CDR3 protein is CASSLSGGGNEQFF. The CDR3 DNA sequence: TGTGCCAGCAGCCTTAGCGGGGGGGGTAATGAGCAGTTCTTC.

The chain uses TRBV6-4 and TRBJ2-7; D is possibly TRBD1 (6 bases). V lost 8 bases to trimming and J lost 7 bases, with 33 bases between them. This CDR3 spans 18 amino acids. CDR1 and CDR2 from the germline V gene are MRHNA and SNTAGT. The CDR3 spells CASHNHPPFPGDVGEQYF. The CDR3 DNA reads as TGTGCCAGCCACAATCACCCGCCGTTTCCAGGGGATGTGGGAGAGCAGTACTTC.

The chain has TRBV27 and TRBJ1-2, with 7 nucleotides matching TRBD1. The CDR3 consists of 17 residues. Germline lookup yields CDR1 MNHEY and CDR2 SMNVEV (reference sequence). The V gene end was trimmed by 1 base and the J gene end by 4 bases; junction bases not matched to a gene: 12. CDR3 amino acids: CASSLYKRQGYAYGYTF. The CDR3 DNA follows: TGTGCCAGCAGTTTATACAAAAGACAGGGATACGCCTATGGCTACACCTTC.

The chain joins TRBV6-5 to TRBJ1-6, with D tentatively TRBD1 (6 bases). In germline, CDR1 is MNHEY, CDR2 SVGAGI. Trimming took 0 bases from V and 11 from J, leaving 11 bases between them. The CDR3 consists of 14 residues. This chain's CDR3 is CASSYSRTGTPLHF. CDR3 sequence (DNA): TGTGCCAGCAGTTACTCGAGAACAGGGACACCCCTCCACTTT.